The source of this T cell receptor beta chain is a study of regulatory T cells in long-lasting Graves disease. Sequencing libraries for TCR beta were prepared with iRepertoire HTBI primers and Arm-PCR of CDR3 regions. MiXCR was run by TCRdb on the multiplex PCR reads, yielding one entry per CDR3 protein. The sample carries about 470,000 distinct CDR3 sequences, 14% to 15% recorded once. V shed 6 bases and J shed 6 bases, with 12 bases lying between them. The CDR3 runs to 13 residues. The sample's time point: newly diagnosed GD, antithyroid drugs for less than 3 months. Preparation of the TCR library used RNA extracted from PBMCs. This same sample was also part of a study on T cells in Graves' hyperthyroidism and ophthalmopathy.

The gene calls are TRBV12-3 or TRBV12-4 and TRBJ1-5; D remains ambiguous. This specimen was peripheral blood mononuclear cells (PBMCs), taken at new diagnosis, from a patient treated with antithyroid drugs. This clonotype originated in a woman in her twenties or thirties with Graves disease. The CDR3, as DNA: TGTGCCAGCAGCCGGGGTTCTGGTCAGCCCCAGCATTTT. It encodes CASSRGSGQPQHF.